This T cell receptor (beta chain) was sequenced in a study of blood T cell repertoires in COVID-19 (TCRdb year 2020). Background on the whole study: The collaborator samples originated in the United States, Italy and Spain and spanned the acute and convalescent phases of COVID-19. The material from the prospective study consisted of cDNA or gDNA derived from T cells, B-cell-depleted T cells, or PBMCs. The dataset comprised deeply sampled blood TCRbeta repertoires from subjects exposed to, actively infected with, or recovered from COVID-19. A freely available public database, intended as a resource for researchers studying the immune response to SARS-CoV-2, is where the repertoires were released. The samples were drawn from two sources: the first 160 participants of the ongoing ImmuneRACE study, and 1,000 to 1,500 subjects contributed by 6 global collaborators. Nearly every sample came with metadata listing a de-identified subject ID, COVID-19 status, age in years and sex. HLA class I and class II types, where available, came from metadata supplied by the sample provider rather than from assay-based typing. Broader findings and caveats from the paper: The amount of clinical and demographic metadata varied by source and participant and was provided uncurated.

The germline V gene yields LGHNA for CDR1 and YNFKEQ for CDR2. The CDR3 goes from the cysteine to the phenylalanine over 18 residues. Only CDR3 DNA is held: 54 bases, read in frame from base 1. Germline trimming amounts to 4 bases on V and 0 bases on J, with 5 as the count of junction bases outside the gene matches. In the prospective study, participants were about 18 to 89 years old, resided in under 30 geographic areas of the United States, and were enrolled through a virtual design. To assign participants to cohorts, the prospective study relied on clinical history that participants themselves reported in a screening survey and a study questionnaire. Exposed participants had been in contact with someone with a PCR-confirmed or clinician-diagnosed COVID-19 case within 2 weeks of study entry. Each participant in the prospective study had whole blood, serum and a nasopharyngeal or oropharyngeal swab collected by mobile phlebotomists. Over a roughly 2-month period, participants in the prospective study had the option of providing additional blood draws and questionnaires. Before DNA extraction, prospective study blood samples were shipped either frozen or at room temperature.

TCRbeta CDR3 regions were amplified from genomic DNA using the immunoSEQ Assay, a bias-controlled multiplex PCR. Processing in the source paper ran as follows. The number of nucleated cells in each sample was estimated from the amplification of reference gene primers within the assay. To quantify the absolute abundance of each unique TCRbeta CDR3 rearrangement, sequence reads were collapsed and filtered. For each sample, productive Simpson clonality was calculated as the square root of Simpson's diversity index across productive rearrangements. TCRdb limited this immuneACCESS table to in-frame rearrangements with V and J called. A share of clones is missing; checked studies link under half to unresolved V genes, and the rest is unexplained. V and J calls plus clone size are reproduced from that table; the DNA served to infer D and trimming. The sample has fewer than 250,000 clones on record, over 80% of them singletons. Around 2.9% of the sample is in the top ten clones.

In regard to this clone: Which antigen it targets is not known. The input lacks base qualities; no much larger clone sits a single base away.

This TCR was recovered from a woman younger than 45 who had been exposed to COVID-19. The receptor chain draws on TRBV4-2 and TRBJ2-2, with 13 central nucleotides matching TRBD2. Sequenced: PBMCs or T cells enriched from blood (not recorded which). The base sequence is TGTGCCAGCAGCCGAGCGACTAGCGGGGGGACGAACACCGGGGAGCTGTTTTTT. The translation is CASSRATSGGTNTGELFF.